This T cell receptor (beta chain) was recovered during a study of immune characterization of retroperitoneal liposarcoma. This clonotype has more than one count but fewer than ten. TCRdb re-called the PCR reads with MiXCR, one entry per CDR3 protein. The repertoire holds some 8,200 distinct CDR3 sequences, with more than 40% as singletons. The V end lost 2 bases, the J end lost 1 base, and 8 bases lay between the germline ends. The CDR3 sequence is 14 residues long. Germline CDR1 and CDR2: SGHVS and FNYEAQ. This chain uses TRBV7-6 with TRBJ1-1; no clear D gene. Input material: tumor tissue. The source of this sequence is a male donor with retroperitoneal liposarcoma. In DNA form, the CDR3 reads TGTGCCAGCAGCTTATTGGACCAGAACACTGAAGCTTTCTTT. The encoded protein is CASSLLDQNTEAFF. Together with reference TRBV7-6 and TRBJ1-1, the CDR3 gives the full variable domain: GAGVSQSPRYKVTKRGQDVALRCDPISGHVSLYWYRQALGQGPEFLTYFNYEAQQDKSGLPNDRFSAERPEGSISTLTIQRTEQRDSAMYRCASSLLDQNTEAFFGQGTRLTVV.